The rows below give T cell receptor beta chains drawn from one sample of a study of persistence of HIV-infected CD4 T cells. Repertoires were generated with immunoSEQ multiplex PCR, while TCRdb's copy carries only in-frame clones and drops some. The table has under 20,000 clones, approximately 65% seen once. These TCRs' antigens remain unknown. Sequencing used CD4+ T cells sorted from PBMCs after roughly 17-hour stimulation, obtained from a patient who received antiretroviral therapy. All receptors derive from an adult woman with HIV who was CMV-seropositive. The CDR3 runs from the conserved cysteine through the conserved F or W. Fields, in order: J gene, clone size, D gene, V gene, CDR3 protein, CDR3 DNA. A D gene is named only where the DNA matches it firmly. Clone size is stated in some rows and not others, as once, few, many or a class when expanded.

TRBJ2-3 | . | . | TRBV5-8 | CASSLSRGTDTQYF | TGTGCCAGCAGCTTGTCCCGGGGCACAGATACGCAGTATTTT
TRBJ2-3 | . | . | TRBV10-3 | CAISEPQGDTQYF | TGTGCCATCAGTGAGCCACAGGGAGATACGCAGTATTTT
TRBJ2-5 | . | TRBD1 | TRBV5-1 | CASSWGQGQETQYF | TGCGCCAGCAGCTGGGGACAGGGGCAGGAGACCCAGTACTTC
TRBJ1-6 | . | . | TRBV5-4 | CASSFTGSPLHF | TGTGCCAGCAGTTTTACAGGTTCACCCCTCCACTTT
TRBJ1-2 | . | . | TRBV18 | CASSPGSERGRGYTF | TGTGCCAGCTCACCTGGTTCCGAGAGGGGAAGGGGCTACACCTTC
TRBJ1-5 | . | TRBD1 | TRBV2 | CASSDPGQRNQPQHF | TGTGCCAGCAGCGACCCGGGACAGCGAAATCAGCCCCAGCATTTT
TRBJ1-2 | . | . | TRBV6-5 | CASRDLQVYYGYTF | TGTGCCAGCAGGGATTTACAGGTGTACTATGGCTACACCTTC
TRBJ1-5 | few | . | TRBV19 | CASSIVRRGWDNQPQHF | TGTGCCAGTAGTATAGTGAGAAGAGGTTGGGACAATCAGCCCCAGCATTTT
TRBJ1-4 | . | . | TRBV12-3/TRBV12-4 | CASSLQGVGKLFF | TGTGCCAGCAGTTTACAGGGTGTCGGAAAACTGTTTTTT
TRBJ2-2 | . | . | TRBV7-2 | CASTPPSRKNTGELFF | TGTGCCAGCACCCCCCCTAGCAGGAAGAACACCGGGGAGCTGTTTTTT
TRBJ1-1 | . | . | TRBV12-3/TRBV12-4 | CASSSIGGTEAFF | TGTGCCAGCAGTTCGATTGGGGGCACTGAAGCTTTCTTT
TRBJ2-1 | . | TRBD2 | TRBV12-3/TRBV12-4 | CATQRGGNYEQFF | TGTGCCACCCAGCGGGGGGGTAACTATGAGCAGTTCTTC
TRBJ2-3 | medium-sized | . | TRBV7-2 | CASNPSHRTAPWDTQYF | TGTGCCAGCAACCCTAGTCACAGGACAGCCCCATGGGATACGCAGTATTTT
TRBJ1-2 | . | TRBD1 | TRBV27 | CASSSSTGSNYGYTF | TGTGCCAGCAGTTCATCGACAGGGTCAAACTATGGCTACACCTTC
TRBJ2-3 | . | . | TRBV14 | CASSQDLDSPPGQYF | TGTGCCAGCAGCCAAGACTTGGACAGTCCCCCTGGCCAGTATTTT
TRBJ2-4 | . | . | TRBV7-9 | CASSFLAKNIQYF | TGTGCCAGCAGCTTTTTAGCCAAAAACATTCAGTACTTC
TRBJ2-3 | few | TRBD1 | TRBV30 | CASRQGGTDTQYF | TGTGCCTCCCGACAGGGGGGTACAGATACGCAGTATTTT
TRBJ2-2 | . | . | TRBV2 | CASSVVHPNTGELFF | TGTGCCAGCAGTGTTGTCCACCCCAACACCGGGGAGCTGTTTTTT
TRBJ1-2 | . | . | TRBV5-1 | CASSGRGASDWAVDGYTF | TGCGCCAGCAGCGGGAGGGGGGCGTCGGACTGGGCTGTCGATGGCTACACCTTC
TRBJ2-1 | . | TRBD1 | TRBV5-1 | CASSWGQVNNEQFF | TGCGCCAGCAGCTGGGGACAGGTTAACAATGAGCAGTTCTTC
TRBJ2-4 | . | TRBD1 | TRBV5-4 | CASSSYRDSPTKNIQYF | TGTGCCAGCAGCTCATACCGGGACAGCCCTACCAAAAACATTCAGTACTTC
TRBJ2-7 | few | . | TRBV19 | CASSGGSEQYF | TGTGCCAGTAGTGGGGGGAGCGAGCAGTACTTC
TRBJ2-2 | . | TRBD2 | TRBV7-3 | CASSFDGSGRVRTGELFF | TGTGCCAGCAGCTTCGACGGATCAGGGAGGGTGCGCACCGGGGAGCTGTTTTTT
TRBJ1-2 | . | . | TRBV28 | CASSPSGSLYGYTF | TGTGCCAGCAGTCCTAGCGGCAGTCTCTATGGCTACACCTTC
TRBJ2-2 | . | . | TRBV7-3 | CASSPSQLRQSGELFF | TGTGCCAGCAGCCCCTCCCAATTACGGCAGTCCGGGGAGCTGTTTTTT
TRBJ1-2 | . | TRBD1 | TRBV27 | CASSLRAGTGVSGYTF | TGTGCCAGCAGTTTACGTGCCGGGACAGGGGTGAGCGGCTACACCTTC
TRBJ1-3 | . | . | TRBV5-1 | CASSLATAGNTIYF | TGCGCCAGCAGCTTGGCGACGGCTGGAAACACCATATATTTT
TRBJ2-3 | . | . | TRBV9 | CASSGVTDTQYF | TGTGCCAGCAGCGGAGTCACAGATACGCAGTATTTT
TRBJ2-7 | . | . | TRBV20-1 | CSASQGLYEQYF | TGCAGTGCTAGTCAGGGTCTCTACGAGCAGTACTTC
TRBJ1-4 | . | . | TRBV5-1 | CASSLGEKLFF | TGCGCCAGCAGCTTGGGCGAAAAACTGTTTTTT
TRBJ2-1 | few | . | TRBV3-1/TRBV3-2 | CASSQDPGSEQFF | TGTGCCAGCAGCCAAGATCCAGGATCTGAGCAGTTCTTC
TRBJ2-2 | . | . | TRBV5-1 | CASSWATVNTGELFF | TGCGCCAGCAGCTGGGCGACAGTTAACACCGGGGAGCTGTTTTTT
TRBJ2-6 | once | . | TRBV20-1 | CSASGGLSGANVLTF | TGCAGTGCTAGTGGCGGACTTTCTGGGGCCAACGTCCTGACTTTC
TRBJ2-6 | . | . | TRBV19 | CASWSPSISGANVLTF | TGTGCCAGTTGGAGCCCTTCTATCTCTGGGGCCAACGTCCTGACTTTC
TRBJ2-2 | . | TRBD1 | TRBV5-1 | CASSSGQEYTGELFF | TGCGCCAGCAGCTCCGGACAGGAATACACCGGGGAGCTGTTTTTT
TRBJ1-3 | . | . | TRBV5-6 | CASSLERGRNTIYF | TGTGCCAGCAGCTTGGAAAGGGGCCGAAACACCATATATTTT
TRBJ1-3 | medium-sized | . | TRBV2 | CASRGMGALGNTIYF | TGTGCCAGCAGGGGGATGGGGGCGCTCGGAAACACCATATATTTT
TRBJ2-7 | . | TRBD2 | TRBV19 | CASSILAGGSYEQYF | TGTGCCAGTAGTATTCTAGCGGGGGGCAGCTACGAGCAGTACTTC
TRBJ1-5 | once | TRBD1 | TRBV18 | CASSRDSLYSNQPQHF | TGTGCCAGCTCACGGGACAGCCTTTATAGCAATCAGCCCCAGCATTTT
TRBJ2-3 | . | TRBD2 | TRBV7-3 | CASSLTKGLAGAPVTDTQYF | TGTGCCAGCAGCTTAACGAAGGGACTAGCGGGGGCCCCCGTCACAGATACGCAGTATTTT
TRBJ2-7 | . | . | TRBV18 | CASSRQGGQSDEQYF | TGTGCCAGCTCACGGCAAGGGGGGCAATCGGACGAGCAGTACTTC
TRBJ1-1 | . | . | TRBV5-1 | CASSLYVMNTEAFF | TGCGCCAGCAGCTTGTATGTGATGAACACTGAAGCTTTCTTT
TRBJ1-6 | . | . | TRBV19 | CASSIGPMDSPLHF | TGTGCCAGTAGTATCGGGCCTATGGATTCACCCCTCCACTTT
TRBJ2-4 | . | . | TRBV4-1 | CASSQDQNAGGNIQYF | TGCGCCAGCAGCCAAGATCAGAACGCGGGTGGGAACATTCAGTACTTC
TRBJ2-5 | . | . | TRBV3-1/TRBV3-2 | CASSRKGLEETQYF | TGTGCCAGCAGCCGAAAGGGTCTGGAGGAGACCCAGTACTTC